This T cell receptor (beta chain) derives from a study of human T cells and chemical hapten exposure. Notes on the study in general: Controls formed significantly fewer large CDR3 similarity clusters than expanded TCRs did. TCRs at a frequency above 1 in 1000 stayed unchanged with DPC sensitization. With alopecia, donors may have immune responses unlike healthy people's.

Individual cDNA molecules in this library carried unique molecular identifiers. TCRdb called the RACE reads again in MiXCR, with one record for every CDR3 protein. The table includes under 85,000 distinct CDR3 sequences, about 9.3% detected once. This clonotype was found many times. The antigen is not known. The time point denotes: patch test 2, 6 weeks after DPC sensitization. Treatment indicated: therapeutic diphenylcyclopropenone sensitization with weekly scalp DPC. V dropped 1 base and J dropped 7 bases, with 20 bases sitting between them. The CDR3 totals 16 residues. The germline V gene has CDR1 SGHAT and CDR2 FQNNGV.

Source: whole blood, taken in connection with sensitization to the hapten diphenylcyclopropenone (DPC). The genes are TRBV11-2 and TRBJ2-7; weak D call: TRBD1 (6 bases). The receptor's source is a woman aged 50 to 60 with alopecia areata. Some clones in this sample may be carry-over from other donors' samples. The CDR3 loop reads CASSLVGGTASLEQYF. The CDR3 nucleotides read TGTGCCAGCAGCTTAGTAGGGGGAACAGCGTCCTTGGAGCAGTACTTC. Full variable domain (missing parts from reference TRBV11-2 and TRBJ2-7): EAGVAQSPRYKIIEKRQSVAFWCNPISGHATLYWYQQILGQGPKLLIQFQNNGVVDDSQLPKDRFSAERLKGVDSTLKIQPAKLEDSAVYLCASSLVGGTASLEQYFGPGTRLTVT.